The rows below give T cell receptor beta chains drawn from one sample of a study of blood T cell repertoires in COVID-19. Produced via immunoSEQ multiplex PCR; TCRdb's table is partial and in-frame only. The repertoire holds more than 100,000 clones, with approximately 84% as singletons. Source material: peripheral blood. The receptors stem from a human donor in a cohort sampled during active COVID-19. The CDR3 runs from the conserved cysteine through the conserved F or W. The D gene is left open where the match is weak. Clone size is not always given. Where it is, it says once, few, many or a class for expanded clones.

d_gene	v_gene	abundance	len	j_gene	CDR3aa	CDR3nt
NA	TRBV15	NA	15	TRBJ2-7	CATSRPGAGQYEQYF	TGTGCCACCAGCAGACCCGGAGCAGGGCAATACGAGCAGTACTTC
NA	TRBV6-5	NA	14	TRBJ1-2	CASRSSRAGHGYTF	TGTGCCAGCCGGTCCTCCAGGGCAGGCCATGGCTACACCTTC
NA	TRBV9	NA	14	TRBJ2-5	CASSVSSGQETQYF	TGTGCCAGCAGCGTAAGTAGCGGACAAGAGACCCAGTACTTC
NA	TRBV18	NA	13	TRBJ1-1	CASSPPPDTEAFF	TGTGCCAGCTCACCCCCCCCGGACACTGAAGCTTTCTTT
NA	TRBV6-4	NA	17	TRBJ2-6	CASSDSSRRSGANVLTF	TGTGCCAGCAGTGACTCGAGTCGTCGCTCTGGGGCCAACGTCCTGACTTTC
TRBD1	TRBV18	once	15	TRBJ1-1	CASSPSQGVNTEAFF	TGTGCCAGCTCCCCTTCCCAGGGGGTGAACACTGAAGCTTTCTTT
NA	TRBV5-1	NA	15	TRBJ2-5	CASSLGGAKGETQYF	TGCGCCAGCAGCTTGGGCGGGGCGAAGGGAGAGACCCAGTACTTC
NA	TRBV29-1	once	13	TRBJ1-2	CSAARDFNYGYTF	TGCAGCGCCGCCAGGGACTTTAACTATGGCTACACCTTC
TRBD1	TRBV2	NA	14	TRBJ1-2	CASSEEAGGVGYTF	TGTGCCAGCAGTGAAGAGGCAGGGGGCGTTGGCTACACCTTC
TRBD2	TRBV4-3	once	16	TRBJ2-1	CASSTLAGGSTDEQFF	TGCGCCAGCAGCACTCTAGCGGGGGGGAGTACGGATGAGCAGTTCTTC
NA	TRBV5-1	NA	14	TRBJ1-4	CASSLGATNEKLFF	TGCGCCAGCAGCCTCGGTGCAACTAATGAAAAACTGTTTTTT
TRBD1	TRBV29-1	NA	14	TRBJ2-1	CSVGRGQGVGEQFF	TGCAGCGTTGGTAGGGGACAGGGGGTGGGTGAGCAGTTCTTC
NA	TRBV11-2	NA	16	TRBJ1-6	CASSRNLQGPGSPLHF	TGTGCCAGCAGCCGTAACTTACAGGGCCCGGGGTCACCCCTCCACTTT